These 8 T cell receptor beta chains came from one sample sequenced in a study of T cells in Graves' hyperthyroidism and ophthalmopathy. There were TCR beta CDR3 regions amplified from RNA transcripts. An initial round of RT-PCR targeting the TCR CDR3 relied on the HTBI primer set. From the multiplex PCR reads, TCRdb called clonotypes with MiXCR, one entry per CDR3 protein. The data show roughly 700,000 distinct CDR3 sequences, about 18% seen once. Sequences were obtained from blood. The origin of the receptors is a man aged 50 or older with Graves' hyperthyroidism.

This clonotype was observed many times. The rearrangement links TRBV2 to TRBJ2-3, with 9 bases matching TRBD2. Trimming removed 6 bases from V and 0 bases from J; junction bases left unmatched: 7. This CDR3 region has 16 residues. The V gene's germline CDR1 is SNHLY and CDR2 FYNNEI. The CDR3 reads CASRTGLAYSTDTQYF. CDR3 nucleotide sequence: TGTGCCAGCAGAACCGGACTAGCGTATAGCACAGATACGCAGTATTTT.

The chain employs TRBV10-3 and TRBJ2-7, with 7 bases aligning to TRBD1. Trimming at V came to 4 bases and at J to 0 bases, leaving 6 bases not matched to a gene. The CDR3 extends over 15 amino acids. Germline CDR1 ENHRY, CDR2 SYGVKD. CDR3 sequence reads: CAISAEQGVSYEQYF. The CDR3 nucleotides read TGTGCCATCAGTGCGGAGCAGGGGGTCTCCTACGAGCAGTACTTC.

This clonotype was counted at least ten times. The rearrangement links TRBV20-1 to TRBJ1-5; D is ambiguous. This CDR3 region has 12 residues. CDR1 and CDR2 from the germline V gene are DFQATT and SNEGSKA (reference sequence). The V and J ends lost 6 bases and 9 bases respectively, with 15 bases between them. The DNA for the CDR3 is TGCAGTGCCCGGAGCGGTTCAGGGCCCCAGCATTTT. It yields the protein CSARSGSGPQHF.

This clonotype occurred many times. The genes are TRBV27 and TRBJ1-1; 7 bases agree with TRBD1. This CDR3 has 16 residues. Germline-derived CDR1 and CDR2 are MNHEY and SMNVEV (reference sequence). With 2 bases clipped from V and 6 bases from J, the junction kept 12 bases outside the gene matches. The CDR3 DNA reads TGTGCCAGCAGTTTACACGCGGGAGGGGGCAATTCTGAAGCTTTCTTT. Translation: CASSLHAGGGNSEAFF.

J is TRBJ1-2 and V is TRBV5-4, with 8 bases matching TRBD1. V dropped 4 bases and J dropped 4; count of bases not matched to a gene: 6. The germline gives CDR1 SGHNT, CDR2 YYREEE (reference sequence). The CDR3 runs 14 residues. DNA for the CDR3: TGTGCCAGCAGCCCGGGACAGGTGGGCTATGGCTACACCTTC. It codes for CASSPGQVGYGYTF.

This clonotype was seen only a few times. The chain employs TRBV5-1 and TRBJ2-1; 7 bases map to TRBD1. With 2 bases clipped from V and 4 bases from J, the junction kept 6 bases outside the gene matches. This CDR3 has 15 residues. Germline lookup yields CDR1 SGHRS and CDR2 YFSETQ. The CDR3 protein is CASSLGDRDYNEQFF. The CDR3 DNA reads TGCGCCAGCAGCTTAGGAGACAGGGATTACAATGAGCAGTTCTTC.

At least ten counts were recorded for this clonotype. This chain links TRBV30 with TRBJ2-2; D ambiguous. V lost 2 bases and J lost 6, with 7 bases in between. There are 12 residues in the CDR3. The germline V gene encodes CDR1 GTSNPN and CDR2 SVGIG (reference sequence). The CDR3 coding sequence is TGTGCCTGGAGTCCCCCACCCGGGGAGCTGTTTTTT. Translating gives CAWSPPPGELFF.

At least ten counts were recorded for this clonotype. This rearrangement joins TRBV12-3 or TRBV12-4 to TRBJ2-3; 13 bases are a match to TRBD2. CDR3 length: 14 amino acids. V was clipped by 4 bases and J by 7 bases; unmatched bases: 2. CDR3 loop: CASSSGTSGNTQYF. The CDR3 bases are TGTGCCAGCAGTTCCGGGACTAGCGGGAATACGCAGTATTTT.